The 5 T cell receptor beta chains listed next were all sequenced from one sample in a study of Ad26.COV2.S vaccination and SARS-CoV-2 variants (dated by TCRdb to the early 2020s). The treatment or condition label corresponds to: some 20 received Ad26.COV2.S at low or high dose, single or two shots; 5 received placebo; per-sample allocation not given. Repertoires of vaccine and placebo recipients were sequenced from samples collected on day 63 after the first injection. The receptor library was made with the immunoSEQ multiplex PCR assay. Not all clones reach the TCRdb copy of this immuneACCESS table, which keeps in-frame sequences only. Checked studies attribute under half of the gap to unresolved V genes and leave the rest unexplained. This sample has under 500,000 clones in its table, and 80% to 95% of those were observed once. The ten largest clonotypes hold about 1.7% of the sample. The specimen was peripheral blood, collected in a trial of Ad26.COV2.S vaccine versus placebo. These receptors came from a person aged 18-60 years who received the Ad26.COV2.S COVID-19 vaccine or a placebo.

With regard to this clone: The same CDR3 also results from other DNA sequences found in this sample. The chain uses TRBV12-3 or TRBV12-4 and TRBJ2-2; a possible D gene is TRBD1 (5 bases). Deletions cut 6 bases from V and 1 base from J, with 6 bases between. This CDR3 contains 13 residues. The CDR3 region has the DNA TGTGCCAGCAGCGACAGGAACACCGGGGAGCTGTTTTTT. It specifies CASSDRNTGELFF.

V gene TRBV5-1 combines with J gene TRBJ1-5; the D is unclear. The germline V and J ends were trimmed by 2 bases and 6 bases, with 12 bases remaining between them. The CDR3 spans 14 residues. Per germline, CDR1 SGHRS and CDR2 YFSETQ. In DNA, the CDR3 is TGCGCCAGCAGCTTAGGGTCGGTGGGTCAGCCCCAGCATTTT. It codes for CASSLGSVGQPQHF.

The chain carries TRBV5-8 and TRBJ2-7; D unresolved. The V end lost 3 bases, the J end lost 1 base, and 11 bases lay between the germline ends. The CDR3 length is 14 residues. The germline V gene encodes CDR1 SGHTS and CDR2 YDEGEE. The CDR3 sequence is CASSYQLVSYEQYF. Written as DNA, the CDR3 is TGTGCCAGCAGCTACCAATTAGTATCCTACGAGCAGTACTTC.

The chain combines TRBV5-6 with TRBJ1-3; D is undetermined. Trimming stripped 0 bases from V and 0 bases from J, with 10 bases between. CDR3 length: 16 amino acids. Germline-derived CDR1 and CDR2 are SGHDT and YYEEEE. In nucleotides, the CDR3 is TGTGCCAGCAGCTTGGGCGGCCGCGGCTCTGGAAACACCATATATTTT. Protein product: CASSLGGRGSGNTIYF.

The chain employs TRBV2 and TRBJ1-5; weak D call: TRBD1 (6 bases). The CDR3 spans 12 residues. Germline V CDR1 and CDR2: SNHLY, FYNNEI. Trimming shortened V by 8 bases and J by 5 bases, and 10 bases separated the two germline ends. In DNA, the CDR3 is TGTGCCAGCTCGACAGGAGATCAGCCCCAGCATTTT. Translation: CASSTGDQPQHF.